What follows is one T cell receptor (beta chain) and its context. Trimming removed 3 bases from V and 4 bases from J, with 4 bases in between. The CDR3 length is 11 residues. Germline V gene sequence: CDR1 GTSNPN, CDR2 SVGIG (reference sequence). The sample comes from a study of cytomegalovirus exposure and HLA in healthy donors. Sequenced by immunoSEQ multiplex PCR; TCRdb stores in-frame clones only, minus some. Among more than 90,000 clones, roughly 86% were seen once, and the ten largest hold roughly 5.3%. The chain employs TRBV30 and TRBJ1-3, with D uncertain. The material sequenced was PBMCs. The source is a man younger than 30 in good health and CMV-seronegative. In nucleotides, the CDR3 is TGTGCCTGGAGACAGGGAAACACCATATATTTT. This encodes CAWRQGNTIYF.